The 6 T cell receptor beta chains in this list originate from one sample, sequenced in a study of beta chain features in type 1 diabetes. Study-level points and caveats: The study found moderately but significantly shorter TCRB CDR3s in all four CD4+ subsets of Type 1 diabetes patients.

The antigens for these receptors are not known. cDNA synthesis used the whole RNA isolate, giving expressed TCRB sequences. The assay was immunoSEQ multiplex PCR, and TCRdb's table has in-frame clones only and misses some. The sample includes hundreds of thousands of clones, about 14% of them seen just once. Sequencing was carried out using naive CD4+ T cells from blood. These TCRs come from a man younger than 35 with type 1 diabetes.

The chain joins TRBV9 to TRBJ1-1; D remains ambiguous. This CDR3 has 15 amino acids. Germline-derived CDR1 and CDR2 are SGDLS and YYNGEE. V was cut by 4 bases and J by 11 bases, with 24 bases left in between. The CDR3 reads CASSPHGQSQREAFF. CDR3 DNA sequence: TGTGCCAGCAGCCCGCATGGGCAATCCCAAAGGGAGGCTTTCTTT.

This clone was counted only a few times. The V and J genes are TRBV30 and TRBJ1-2; possible D gene TRBD1, 6 bases. CDR3 length equals 14 residues. The V gene lost 8 bases and the J gene lost 4 bases, with 20 bases spanning the gap. CDR1 GTSNPN and CDR2 SVGIG come from the germline V gene (reference sequence). CDR3: CAATDRPTSYGYTF. The CDR3 nucleotides are TGTGCCGCAACAGACAGGCCAACGAGCTATGGCTACACCTTC.

This clone was picked up many times. The V gene is TRBV28, the J gene TRBJ2-3; D unresolved. The germline V gene encodes CDR1 MDHEN and CDR2 SYDVKM. The V end was cut by 4 bases, the J end by 10 bases, with 18 bases between. CDR3 length: 14 amino acids. The CDR3 region has the DNA TGTGCCAGCAGTTCCGGTGGAGAGTGGAGCGCGCAGTATTTT. Amino acid sequence: CASSSGGEWSAQYF.

This clone was detected only a few times. CDR3 DNA: TGTGCCAGCAGCTCCCCAGCCGGGACCTCTAACTATGGCTACACCTTC. Amino acid sequence: CASSSPAGTSNYGYTF. J is TRBJ1-2 and V is TRBV7-2; D may be TRBD1 (5 bases). V was cut by 4 bases and J by 0 bases, with 15 bases left in between. Germline assignment: CDR1 SGHTA and CDR2 FQGNSA. The CDR3 is made up of 16 amino acids.

The V and J genes are TRBV7-2 and TRBJ1-1; 8 bases match TRBD1. The CDR3 runs to 14 residues. Germline V lookup: CDR1 SGHTA, CDR2 FQGNSA. V was pared by 5 bases and J by 5 bases, with 7 bases of the junction left unmatched. CDR3 amino acids: CASSPDRVLTEAFF. CDR3 DNA: TGTGCCAGCAGCCCGGACAGGGTTTTAACTGAAGCTTTCTTT. Supplemented by reference TRBV7-2 and TRBJ1-1, the full variable domain reads GAGVSQSPSNKVTEKGKDVELRCDPISGHTALYWYRQSLGQGLEFLIYFQGNSAPDKSGLPSDRFSAERTGGSVSTLTIQRTQQEDSAVYLCASSPDRVLTEAFFGQGTRLTVV.

This chain's CDR3 is CASSPRSGDKNIQYF. Written as DNA, the CDR3 is TGTGCCAGCTCACCAAGGTCCGGGGACAAAAACATTCAGTACTTC. This rearrangement joins TRBV18 to TRBJ2-4; maybe TRBD2 (5 bases). The CDR3 loop spans 15 amino acids. Trimming shortened V by 2 bases and J by 3 bases, and 11 bases separated the two germline ends. The V gene's germline CDR1 is KGHSH and CDR2 LQKENI.